The 3 T cell receptor beta chains presented below share a single source sample, sequenced in a study of beta chain features in type 1 diabetes. As every portion of the isolated RNA was reverse transcribed, the sequencing read expressed TCRB transcripts. The protocol was immunoSEQ multiplex PCR, while the TCRdb copy is restricted to in-frame clones and leaves out a portion. The top ten hold roughly 4% of the sample, which has 200,000 to 250,000 clones, 25% to 35% seen once. Sequenced input: central memory CD4+ T cells from blood. Receptors originate from a man under 40 in good health.

This clone has only a few counts. This chain joins TRBV19 and TRBJ2-3; D unresolved. CDR1 is LNHDA, CDR2 SQIVND, per germline (reference sequence). V lost 6 bases, J lost 2 bases, and 9 bases lay in between. The CDR3 is 13 amino acids. CDR3 sequence reads: CASRIAATDTQYF. The DNA of the CDR3 is TGTGCCAGTAGGATCGCGGCCACAGATACGCAGTATTTT.

This chain's CDR3 is CASRTGGLDEQFF. CDR3 DNA: TGTGCCAGTCGTACAGGGGGTTTGGATGAGCAGTTCTTC. The V gene is TRBV19, the J gene TRBJ2-1; 8 bases align to TRBD1. The junction had 8 bases not matched to a gene; V was cut back by 8 bases and J by 8 bases. The CDR3 extends over 13 amino acids. Germline CDR1 reads LNHDA; CDR2 reads SQIVND (reference sequence).

This clone appeared many times. The chain joins TRBV28 to TRBJ2-7; D tentatively fits TRBD1 or TRBD2 (5 bases each). The CDR3 length is 13 residues. V was cut by 6 bases and J by 12 bases, with 21 bases left in between. Germline CDR1 MDHEN, CDR2 SYDVKM. This chain's CDR3 is CASSPHDGGRPYF. The CDR3 DNA reads TGTGCCAGCAGCCCCCACGATGGGGGACGGCCGTACTTC.